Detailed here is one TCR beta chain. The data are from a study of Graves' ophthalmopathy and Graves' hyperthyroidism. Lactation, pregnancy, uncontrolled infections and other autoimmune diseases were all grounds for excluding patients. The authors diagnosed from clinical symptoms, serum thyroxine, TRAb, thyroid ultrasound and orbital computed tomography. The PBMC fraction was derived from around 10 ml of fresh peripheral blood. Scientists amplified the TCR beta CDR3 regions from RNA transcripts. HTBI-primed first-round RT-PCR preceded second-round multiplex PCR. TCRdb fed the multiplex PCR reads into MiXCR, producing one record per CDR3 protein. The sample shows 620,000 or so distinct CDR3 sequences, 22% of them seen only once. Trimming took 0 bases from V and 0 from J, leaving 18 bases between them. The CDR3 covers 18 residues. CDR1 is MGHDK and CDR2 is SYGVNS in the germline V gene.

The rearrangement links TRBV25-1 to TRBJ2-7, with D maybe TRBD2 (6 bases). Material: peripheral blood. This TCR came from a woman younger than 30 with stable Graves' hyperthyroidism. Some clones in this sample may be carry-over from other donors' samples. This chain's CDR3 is CASSEYRGGSGSSYEQYF. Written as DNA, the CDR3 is TGTGCCAGCAGTGAATATAGGGGAGGTAGTGGGAGCTCCTACGAGCAGTACTTC.